Listed below are T cell receptor beta chains from one sample, sequenced in a study of shared T cell receptors in the human thymus. This table comes from immunoSEQ multiplex PCR, and its TCRdb copy is limited to in-frame clones, with some not included. The table includes 600,000 to 900,000 clones, 75% to 90% detected once. The data also belong to a second study, concerning human thymus T cells.

Sequencing was performed on thymocytes. These receptor sequences come from a girl under three years old with a congenital heart defect. The CDR3 runs from the conserved cysteine through the conserved F or W. D genes are given only for firm matches. Clone size appears in some rows only: once, few, many, or a class for an expanded clone.

- | TRBJ2-6 | TRBV5-1 | 18 | TRBD1 | TGCGCCAGCAGCGCACGACAGGGAAGCGTCTCTGGGGCCAACGTCCTGACTTTC | CASSARQGSVSGANVLTF
- | TRBJ1-5 | TRBV15 | 19 | TRBD1 | TGTGCCACCAGCAGAGATCTGCGGCAGGGGGCGAGTGGCAATCAGCCCCAGCATTTT | CATSRDLRQGASGNQPQHF
- | TRBJ2-1 | TRBV12-5 | 15 | - | TGTGCTAGTGCCCCCGGGGTAGACTCCTACAATGAGCAGTTCTTC | CASAPGVDSYNEQFF
- | TRBJ1-4 | TRBV6-8 | 15 | TRBD1 | TGTGCCAGCAGTCCAGGCGGGACAGAGAATGAAAAACTGTTTTTT | CASSPGGTENEKLFF
once | TRBJ1-4 | TRBV6-1 | 15 | - | TGTGCCAGCACCGAGTCGGGGGGCACTAATGAAAAACTGTTTTTT | CASTESGGTNEKLFF
once | TRBJ2-3 | TRBV5-1 | 15 | TRBD2 | TGCGCCAGTGGGGGGGATAGCGGGGCCATGGATACGCAGTATTTT | CASGGDSGAMDTQYF
- | TRBJ1-5 | TRBV6-1 | 15 | TRBD1 | TGTGCCAGCAGTGAATTCAGGGGGTACAATCAGCCCCAGCATTTT | CASSEFRGYNQPQHF
- | TRBJ1-5 | TRBV2 | 14 | - | TGTGCCAGCAGTGAGGAGACCGACAATCAGCCCCAGCATTTT | CASSEETDNQPQHF
- | TRBJ1-6 | TRBV14 | 20 | - | TGTGCCAGCAGCCAAGAACGGAGTGAAGGGGAAGATCACGATAATTCACCCCTCCACTTT | CASSQERSEGEDHDNSPLHF
- | TRBJ2-5 | TRBV27 | 13 | - | TGTGCCAGCAGCCTTATCCCCCAAGAGACCCAGTACTTC | CASSLIPQETQYF
- | TRBJ2-3 | TRBV25-1 | 14 | - | TGTGCCAGCATTGGGTCTGAGTCGGGAGATACGCAGTATTTT | CASIGSESGDTQYF
- | TRBJ1-1 | TRBV5-1 | 13 | - | TGCGCCAGCAGCTTCTGGAGGGCCACTGAAGCTTTCTTT | CASSFWRATEAFF
- | TRBJ1-3 | TRBV2 | 17 | TRBD1 | TGTGCCAGCAGCGCTGGACAGGGGTTTTTATCTGGAAACACCATATATTTT | CASSAGQGFLSGNTIYF
- | TRBJ1-1 | TRBV13 | 20 | TRBD1 | TGTGCCAGCAGCTTCCTCAGGGGGCACCAGAAATTGGAGAGGAACACTGAAGCTTTCTTT | CASSFLRGHQKLERNTEAFF
- | TRBJ2-7 | TRBV5-5 | 16 | TRBD1 | TGTGCCAGCAGCTTGTATCCGGACAGGGGTTCGGGCGAGCAGTACTTC | CASSLYPDRGSGEQYF
few | TRBJ2-7 | TRBV25-1 | 17 | TRBD1 | TGTGCCAGCAGCTTGGAACACCGGGACAGGGAGGGGGACGAGCAGTACTTC | CASSLEHRDREGDEQYF
- | TRBJ2-3 | TRBV28 | 15 | - | TGTGCCAGCAGTTTCGGGTACCGATGGGCAGATACGCAGTATTTT | CASSFGYRWADTQYF
- | TRBJ1-1 | TRBV19 | 13 | - | TGTGCCAGTAGCCCGTGGCTAGGTGGGGAAGCTTTCTTT | CASSPWLGGEAFF
- | TRBJ1-2 | TRBV4-3 | 14 | - | TGCGCCAGCAGCCAAGAGCCAGGGGCCTATGGCTACACCTTC | CASSQEPGAYGYTF
- | TRBJ2-7 | TRBV10-1 | 17 | TRBD1 | TGCGCCAGCAGTGAGTCGAACCCTCCGGGACAGATATACGAGCAGTACTTC | CASSESNPPGQIYEQYF
- | TRBJ1-4 | TRBV11-2 | 15 | - | TGTGCCAGCAGCTCGTCAAGGGGTCTTGCTGAAAAACTGTTTTTT | CASSSSRGLAEKLFF
- | TRBJ1-2 | TRBV19 | 15 | TRBD1 | TGTGCCAGTAGTATTCCAGGGGGCGCCCTTCACGGCTACACCTTC | CASSIPGGALHGYTF
- | TRBJ1-1 | TRBV28 | 12 | - | TGTGCCAGCAGTTTCGGTGGAGCTGAAGCTTTCTTT | CASSFGGAEAFF